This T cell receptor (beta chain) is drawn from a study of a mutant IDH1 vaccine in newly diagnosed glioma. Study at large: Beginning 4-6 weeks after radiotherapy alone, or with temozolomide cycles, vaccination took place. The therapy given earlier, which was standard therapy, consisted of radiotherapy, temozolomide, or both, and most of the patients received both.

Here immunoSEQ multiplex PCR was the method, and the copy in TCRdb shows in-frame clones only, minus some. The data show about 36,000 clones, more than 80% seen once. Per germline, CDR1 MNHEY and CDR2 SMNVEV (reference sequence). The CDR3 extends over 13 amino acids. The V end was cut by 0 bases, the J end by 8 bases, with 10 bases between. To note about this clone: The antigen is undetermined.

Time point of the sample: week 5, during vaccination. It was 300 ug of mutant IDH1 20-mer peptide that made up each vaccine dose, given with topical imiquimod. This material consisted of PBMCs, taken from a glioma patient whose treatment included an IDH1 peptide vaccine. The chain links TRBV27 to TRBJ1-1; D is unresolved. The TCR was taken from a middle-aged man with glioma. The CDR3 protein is CASSLSGPSEAFF. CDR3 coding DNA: TGTGCCAGCAGTTTATCAGGGCCATCCGAAGCTTTCTTT.